This T cell receptor (beta chain) was retrieved from a study of T cell changes during pregnancy in multiple sclerosis. TCRdb's copy holds only in-frame clones and misses some; the assay was immunoSEQ multiplex PCR. The sample holds 55,000 to 85,000 clones, 75% to 95% seen once. This CDR3 has 12 residues. V lost 4 bases to trimming and J lost 6 bases, with 6 bases between them. Germline assignment: CDR1 MNHEY and CDR2 SMNVEV (reference sequence). The sequence came from a female donor with multiple sclerosis, enrolled in a pregnancy study. The chain uses TRBV27 and TRBJ2-2; D is ambiguous. The source was peripheral blood, collected in the third trimester of pregnancy. The CDR3 region has the DNA TGTGCCAGCAGTTCTAGGCCCGGGGAGCTGTTTTTT. This gives the protein CASSSRPGELFF.